Reported below is one T cell receptor (beta chain). TCRdb redid the calling of the 5' RACE reads with MiXCR, one entry per CDR3 protein. Altogether 450,000 or so distinct CDR3 sequences are present, around an eighth being singletons, with the ten largest covering about 0.94%. This sample was included in a study of identical twins. The ends were cut back, 4 bases at V and 4 bases at J, with 11 bases in the middle. CDR1 is LGHDT and CDR2 is YNNKEL in the germline V gene (reference sequence). The CDR3 covers 13 residues. This sample was also put to use in a study of yellow fever vaccine responses in identical twins.

Specimen: CD4+ T cells sorted from blood. The chain uses TRBV3-1 and TRBJ2-7, with D perhaps matching TRBD2 (5 bases). The sequence derives from a woman under 30 in good health. CDR3 in amino acids: CASSPVGGYEQYF. For the CDR3, the DNA is TGTGCCAGCAGCCCTGTCGGCGGGTACGAGCAGTACTTC.